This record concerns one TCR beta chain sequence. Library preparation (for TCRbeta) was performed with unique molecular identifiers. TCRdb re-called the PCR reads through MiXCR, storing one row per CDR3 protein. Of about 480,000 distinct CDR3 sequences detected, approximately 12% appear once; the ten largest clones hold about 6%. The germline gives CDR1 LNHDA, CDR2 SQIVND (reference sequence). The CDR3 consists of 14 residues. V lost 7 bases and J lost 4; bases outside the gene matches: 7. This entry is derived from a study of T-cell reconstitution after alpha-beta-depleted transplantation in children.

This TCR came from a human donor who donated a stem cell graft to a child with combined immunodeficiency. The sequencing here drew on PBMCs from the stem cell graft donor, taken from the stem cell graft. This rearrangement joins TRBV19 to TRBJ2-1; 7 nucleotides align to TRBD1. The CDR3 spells CASTSWDSYNEQFF. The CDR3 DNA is TGTGCCAGTACAAGCTGGGACAGTTACAATGAGCAGTTCTTC. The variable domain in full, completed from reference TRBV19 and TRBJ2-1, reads DGGITQSPKYLFRKEGQNVTLSCEQNLNHDAMYWYRQDPGQGLRLIYYSQIVNDFQKGDIAEGYSVSREKKESFPLTVTSAQKNPTAFYLCASTSWDSYNEQFFGPGTRLTVL.